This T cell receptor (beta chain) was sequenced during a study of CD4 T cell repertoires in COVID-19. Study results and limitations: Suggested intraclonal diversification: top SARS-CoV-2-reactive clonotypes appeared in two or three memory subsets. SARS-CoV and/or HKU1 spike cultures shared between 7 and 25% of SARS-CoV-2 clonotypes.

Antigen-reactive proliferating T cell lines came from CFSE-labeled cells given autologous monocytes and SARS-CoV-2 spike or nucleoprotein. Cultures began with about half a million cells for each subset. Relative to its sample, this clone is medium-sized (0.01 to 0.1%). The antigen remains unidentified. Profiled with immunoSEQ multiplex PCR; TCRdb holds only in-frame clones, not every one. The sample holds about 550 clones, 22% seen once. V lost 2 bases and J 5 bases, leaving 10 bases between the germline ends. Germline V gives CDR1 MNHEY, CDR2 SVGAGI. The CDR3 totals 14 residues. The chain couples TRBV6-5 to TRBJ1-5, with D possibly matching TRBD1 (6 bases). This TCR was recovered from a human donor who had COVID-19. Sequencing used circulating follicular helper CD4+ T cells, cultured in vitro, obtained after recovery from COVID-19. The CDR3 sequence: CASSYGGRDQPQHF. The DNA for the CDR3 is TGTGCCAGCAGTTACGGGGGGCGCGATCAGCCCCAGCATTTT.